A single sample is the source of the 19 T cell receptor beta chains below, sequenced in a study of blood T cell repertoires in COVID-19. Assay: immunoSEQ multiplex PCR; the TCRdb copy retains only in-frame clones and omits some. Of about 250,000 clones in the sample, roughly 84% were seen once. The sample comprised PBMCs or T cells enriched from blood (not recorded which). Every receptor here comes from a woman aged 45-65 years who had been exposed to COVID-19.

The chain employs TRBV25-1 and TRBJ2-7; 8 nucleotides line up with TRBD1. V lost 3 bases and J lost 0; bases outside the gene matches: 13. CDR3 size: 18 residues. Per the germline V gene, CDR1 is MGHDK and CDR2 is SYGVNS. The CDR3 reads CASSDPQGTGSSSYEQYF. The CDR3 coding sequence is TGTGCCAGCAGTGATCCCCAGGGGACAGGTTCAAGCTCCTACGAGCAGTACTTC.

The chain employs TRBV12-3 or TRBV12-4 and TRBJ1-1, with 7 bases that match TRBD1. This CDR3 region has 12 residues. V lost 6 bases and J lost 8; bases outside the gene matches: 6. DNA for the CDR3: TGTGCCAGCAGCCCTTGGGACAGAGAAGCTTTCTTT. This codes for CASSPWDREAFF.

This chain joins TRBV12-2 and TRBJ1-5. TRBV12-2 has pseudogene status. The CDR3 has 19 residues. CDR3 region: CASRSDGDKGPKGNQPQHF. CDR3 nucleotides: TGTGCAAGTCGCTCAGACGGGGATAAGGGCCCTAAGGGCAATCAGCCCCAGCATTTT.

The V and J genes are TRBV6-5 and TRBJ1-2; no clear D gene. Germline V gene lookup returns CDR1 MNHEY and CDR2 SVGAGI. The CDR3 is 14 amino acids. Trimming removed 0 bases from V and 0 bases from J, with 5 bases in between. The DNA for the CDR3 is TGTGCCAGCAGTTACTCATCCGCTAACTATGGCTACACCTTC. Encoded protein: CASSYSSANYGYTF.

The chain combines TRBV7-9 with TRBJ1-3; D gene ambiguous. V was shortened by 5 bases and J by 9 bases, with 11 bases between the two germline ends. The CDR3 extends over 12 amino acids. The germline gives CDR1 SEHNR, CDR2 FQNEAQ (reference sequence). CDR3 protein: CASSPGLGTIYF. The CDR3 nucleotides read TGTGCCAGCAGCCCGGGGTTAGGCACCATATATTTT.

This sequence joins TRBV6-5 and TRBJ2-5; 7 nucleotides match TRBD1. Germline CDR1 and CDR2: MNHEY and SVGAGI. The V gene end was trimmed by 8 bases and the J gene end by 7 bases; junction bases not matched to a gene: 13. This CDR3 comprises 14 residues. The CDR3 sequence: CASRLTGVVGTQYF. The CDR3, as DNA: TGTGCCAGCCGTCTCACAGGGGTGGTTGGGACCCAGTACTTC.

The chain has TRBV7-2 and TRBJ1-6; 8 nucleotides align to TRBD1. Germline V gene sequence: CDR1 SGHTA, CDR2 FQGNSA. CDR3 length: 15 amino acids. V was pared by 5 bases and J by 6 bases, with 6 bases of the junction left unmatched. The CDR3 loop reads CASSVGQAFNSPLHF. DNA of the CDR3: TGTGCCAGCAGCGTGGGACAGGCTTTTAATTCACCCCTCCACTTT.

The gene calls are TRBV6-5 and TRBJ1-6, with D possibly matching TRBD1 (6 bases). Trimming stripped 8 bases from V and 8 bases from J, with 19 bases between. This CDR3 has 15 amino acids. Per the germline V gene, CDR1 is MNHEY and CDR2 is SVGAGI. The CDR3 nucleotides are TGTGCCAGCGGCCAAGTGAGTTGGGGGCATTCACCCCTCCACTTT. This codes for CASGQVSWGHSPLHF.

The genes are TRBV5-6 and TRBJ2-3; no reliable D call. The CDR3 is 14 amino acids. The germline V and J ends were trimmed by 1 base and 4 bases, with 10 bases remaining between them. Germline CDR1 is SGHDT and CDR2 is YYEEEE. The CDR3 loop is CASSLPPEADTQYF. CDR3 bases: TGTGCCAGCAGCTTGCCCCCAGAGGCAGATACGCAGTATTTT.

The chain is built from TRBV2 and TRBJ2-3; no firm D call. V lost 6 bases and J lost 5, with 21 bases in between. CDR3 size: 16 residues. The germline V gene encodes CDR1 SNHLY and CDR2 FYNNEI. CDR3 in amino acids: CASRNTLGFRLDTQYF. The CDR3 DNA is TGTGCCAGCAGGAACACCCTGGGCTTCCGCCTAGATACGCAGTATTTT. The whole variable domain, remainder taken from reference TRBV2 and TRBJ2-3, is EPEVTQTPSHQVTQMGQEVILRCVPISNHLYFYWYRQILGQKVEFLVSFYNNEISEKSEIFDDQFSVERPDGSNFTLKIRSTKLEDSAMYFCASRNTLGFRLDTQYFGPGTRLTVL.

The chain is built from TRBV30 and TRBJ2-5; 9 positions match TRBD2. This CDR3 is built from 14 residues. In germline, CDR1 is GTSNPN, CDR2 SVGIG (reference sequence). The junction had 11 bases not matched to a gene; V was cut back by 5 bases and J by 7 bases. CDR3 protein: CAWREKGLAVTQYF. CDR3 in DNA: TGTGCCTGGCGGGAGAAGGGACTAGCAGTGACCCAGTACTTC. Full variable domain (rest looked up from reference TRBV30 and TRBJ2-5): SQTIHQWPATLVQPVGSPLSLECTVEGTSNPNLYWYRQAAGRGLQLLFYSVGIGQISSEVPQNLSASRPQDRQFILSSKKLLLSDSGFYLCAWREKGLAVTQYFGPGTRLLVL.

V is TRBV7-9 and J is TRBJ1-2; 8 bases align to TRBD1. CDR1 and CDR2 (germline): SEHNR, FQNEAQ (reference sequence). This CDR3 is built from 15 residues. Trimming cost V 5 bases and J 8 bases; bases outside gene matches: 13. The DNA of the CDR3 is TGTGCCAGCAGCCCACGGTGGCCAGGGGGCAACGGCTACACCTTC. Residues: CASSPRWPGGNGYTF.

This clone was picked up one time. The CDR3 loop reads CATSRDIGGNYGYTF. The CDR3 nucleotides are TGTGCCACCAGCAGAGATATAGGGGGAAACTATGGCTACACCTTC. The chain combines TRBV15 with TRBJ1-2; possible D gene TRBD1, 6 bases. CDR1 is LNHNV and CDR2 is YYDKDF in the germline V gene (reference sequence). V dropped 0 bases and J dropped 2 bases, with 10 bases sitting between them. The CDR3 covers 15 residues. Full variable domain (remainder filled in from reference TRBV15 and TRBJ1-2): DAMVIQNPRYQVTQFGKPVTLSCSQTLNHNVMYWYQQKSSQAPKLLFHYYDKDFNNEADTPDNFQSRRPNTSFCFLDIRSPGLGDTAMYLCATSRDIGGNYGYTFGSGTRLTVV.

The chain links TRBV30 to TRBJ1-2; TRBD1 might be the D (6 bases). This CDR3 has 16 residues. The V and J ends lost 1 base and 0 bases respectively, with 15 bases between them. Germline V gene data show CDR1 as GTSNPN and CDR2 as SVGIG (reference sequence). CDR3 in amino acids: CAWSAGGAATNYGYTF. CDR3 DNA: TGTGCCTGGAGTGCGGGGGGGGCGGCGACTAACTATGGCTACACCTTC.

The rearrangement joins TRBV7-2 to TRBJ1-4, with D unclear. The CDR3 has 13 amino acids. The ends were cut back, 5 bases at V and 8 bases at J, with 12 bases in the middle. Germline loops: CDR1 SGHTA, CDR2 FQGNSA. CDR3 nucleotide sequence: TGTGCCAGCAGCACGACCCGAGGGGAAAAACTGTTTTTT. Its protein is CASSTTRGEKLFF. Supplemented by reference TRBV7-2 and TRBJ1-4, the full variable domain reads GAGVSQSPSNKVTEKGKDVELRCDPISGHTALYWYRQSLGQGLEFLIYFQGNSAPDKSGLPSDRFSAERTGGSVSTLTIQRTQQEDSAVYLCASSTTRGEKLFFGSGTQLSVL.

The rearrangement uses TRBV19 and TRBJ2-1; 14 bases fit TRBD2. V lost 5 bases, J lost 7 bases, and 7 bases stayed unmatched. CDR3 length: 16 residues. The germline gives CDR1 LNHDA, CDR2 SQIVND (reference sequence). The CDR3 DNA reads as TGTGCCAGTAGTCTTAGACTAGCGGGGGGGCGTAATGAGCAGTTCTTC. Translating it yields CASSLRLAGGRNEQFF.

The chain is built from TRBV9 and TRBJ1-3; the D is unclear. V was clipped by 0 bases and J by 1 base, with 8 bases between them. The germline CDR1 and CDR2 sequences are SGDLS and YYNGEE. The CDR3 covers 15 residues. The CDR3 loop reads CASSVGGESGNTIYF. The CDR3 DNA is TGTGCCAGCAGCGTAGGCGGGGAGTCTGGAAACACCATATATTTT.

This sequence joins TRBV11-3 and TRBJ1-2, with TRBD1 as a possible D gene (5 bases). Germline CDR1 and CDR2: SGHNT and YENEEA. This CDR3 spans 13 amino acids. V was trimmed by 8 bases and J by 8 bases, leaving 18 bases between them. The CDR3 nucleotides are TGTGCCAGCCACAGGCGAACCTATGGGGGCTACACCTTC. Its protein is CASHRRTYGGYTF.

This chain links TRBV10-3 with TRBJ1-2; TRBD1 matches at 7 bases. Trimming removed 4 bases from V and 2 bases from J; junction bases left unmatched: 4. This CDR3 has 14 residues. CDR1 ENHRY and CDR2 SYGVKD come from the germline V gene. CDR3 DNA: TGTGCCATCAGTGGGGGGACAGTAAACTATGGCTACACCTTC. Protein sequence: CAISGGTVNYGYTF.